This T cell receptor (beta chain) was sequenced in a study of blood T cell repertoires in COVID-19. Overall study: The samples span acute and convalescent COVID-19 from the United States, Italy and Spain.

This clone was counted only a few times. Some clones are missing from TCRdb's copy, which holds only in-frame ones; the method was immunoSEQ multiplex PCR. The table includes a few hundred thousand clones, 85% to 90% detected once. Two negative PCRs, clearance, or symptom resolution characterized the recovered Cohort 3 donors. The CDR3 runs 14 residues. V was pared by 3 bases and J by 8 bases, with 13 bases between. CDR1 is LNHDA, CDR2 SQIVND, per germline (reference sequence). This receptor was taken from a young man who had recovered from COVID-19. The chain is built from TRBV19 and TRBJ2-2; perhaps TRBD2 as D (6 bases). Material for sequencing was PBMCs or T cells enriched from blood (not recorded which). The CDR3, as DNA: TGTGCCAGTAGTATCGGCGGGGTTGTAGGGGAGCTGTTTTTT. Protein product: CASSIGGVVGELFF.